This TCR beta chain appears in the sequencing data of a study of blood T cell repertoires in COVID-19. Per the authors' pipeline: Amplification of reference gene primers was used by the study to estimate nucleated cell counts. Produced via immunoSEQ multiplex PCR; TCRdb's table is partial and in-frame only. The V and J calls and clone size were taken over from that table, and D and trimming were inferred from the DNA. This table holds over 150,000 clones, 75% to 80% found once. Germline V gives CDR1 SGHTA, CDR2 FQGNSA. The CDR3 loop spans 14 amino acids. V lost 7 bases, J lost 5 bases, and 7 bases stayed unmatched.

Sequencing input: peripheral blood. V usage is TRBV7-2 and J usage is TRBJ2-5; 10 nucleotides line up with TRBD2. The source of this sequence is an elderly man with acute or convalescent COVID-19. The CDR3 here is CASNRGLALETQYF. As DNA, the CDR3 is TGTGCCAGCAACCGGGGACTAGCGCTTGAGACCCAGTACTTC.